Listed here are 11 T cell receptor beta chains from one sample, sequenced in a study of cytomegalovirus exposure and HLA in healthy donors. Vbeta (60) and Jbeta (13) primers were used in the PCR. Repertoires were generated with immunoSEQ multiplex PCR, while TCRdb's copy carries only in-frame clones and drops some. The sample lists around 180,000 clones; 84% were seen once. The material sequenced was PBMCs. These receptor sequences come from a girl aged 2 to 10 in good health and CMV-seropositive.

CDR3 loop: CASSRTSRGFMGQYF. The CDR3 coding sequence is TGTGCCAGCAGCAGGACTAGCAGGGGGTTTATGGGACAGTACTTC. The chain joins TRBV6-5 to TRBJ2-7, with D perhaps matching TRBD2 (8 bases). Trimming cost V 6 bases and J 10 bases, with 25 bases left between them. Germline V lookup: CDR1 MNHEY, CDR2 SVGAGI. The CDR3 contains 15 residues.

The rearrangement uses TRBV7-3 and TRBJ2-3; no clear D. Germline-derived CDR1 and CDR2 are SGHTA and FQGTGA. V was clipped by 4 bases and J by 6 bases, with 11 bases between them. The CDR3 contains 13 residues. In nucleotides, the CDR3 is TGTGCCAGCAGCTCGCAGGTGGCGGATACGCAGTATTTT. Translating it yields CASSSQVADTQYF.

The V gene is TRBV5-1, the J gene TRBJ2-7, with D uncertain. This CDR3 contains 13 residues. Per germline, CDR1 SGHRS and CDR2 YFSETQ. The ends were cut back, 2 bases at V and 0 bases at J, with 6 bases in the middle. The CDR3 nucleotides are TGCGCCAGCAGCTTCCTTCTCTCCTACGAGCAGTACTTC. The encoded protein is CASSFLLSYEQYF.

This rearrangement joins TRBV2 to TRBJ1-5, with D unresolved. Looked up from germline, CDR1 is SNHLY and CDR2 is FYNNEI. CDR3 size: 13 residues. V gave up 7 bases and J gave up 0 bases, with 7 bases separating them. CDR3 protein: CASTADSNQPQHF. CDR3 nucleotide sequence: TGTGCCAGCACGGCGGATAGCAATCAGCCCCAGCATTTT. The complete variable domain, with remaining parts taken from reference TRBV2 and TRBJ1-5, reads EPEVTQTPSHQVTQMGQEVILRCVPISNHLYFYWYRQILGQKVEFLVSFYNNEISEKSEIFDDQFSVERPDGSNFTLKIRSTKLEDSAMYFCASTADSNQPQHFGDGTRLSIL.

The V call is TRBV10-3, the J call TRBJ1-1; maybe TRBD1 (5 bases). Trimming took 8 bases from V and 3 from J, leaving 7 bases between them. The CDR3 loop spans 11 amino acids. Germline CDR1 is ENHRY and CDR2 is SYGVKD. The CDR3 region is CAIAGDTEAFF. CDR3 coding DNA: TGTGCCATCGCGGGGGACACTGAAGCTTTCTTT.

The chain combines TRBV5-6 with TRBJ1-2; 9 positions match TRBD1. The CDR3 has 16 residues. Germline V gene lookup returns CDR1 SGHDT and CDR2 YYEEEE. Losses at the gene ends were 0 bases for V and 4 bases for J; bases not matched to a gene: 7. In DNA form, the CDR3 reads TGTGCCAGCAGCTTGGCAGGGACAGGGAATTCCTATGGCTACACCTTC. It translates to CASSLAGTGNSYGYTF.

This chain links TRBV6-6 with TRBJ1-2; TRBD1 matches 8 bases. V gave up 0 bases and J gave up 7 bases; unmatched junction bases: 7. This CDR3 has 15 residues. Germline values: CDR1 MNHNY, CDR2 SVGAGI (reference sequence). CDR3 region: CASSYSGQGSAGYTF. The CDR3 DNA follows: TGTGCCAGCAGTTACTCCGGACAGGGCTCAGCTGGCTACACCTTC.

CDR3 nucleotide sequence: TGCAGCGTCACTGACACGGGAGGGGGTCAGTACTTC. Protein: CSVTDTGGGQYF. This sequence joins TRBV29-1 and TRBJ2-7; TRBD2 agrees at 8 bases. This CDR3 is built from 12 residues. The V gene end was trimmed by 6 bases and the J gene end by 10 bases; junction bases not matched to a gene: 11. Germline assignment: CDR1 SQVTM and CDR2 ANQGSEA.

The count of this clone is one. The CDR3 sequence is CASSSGQGIKNTEAFF. Written as DNA, the CDR3 is TGTGCCAGCAGTTCGGGACAGGGGATAAAGAACACTGAAGCTTTCTTT. V and J are TRBV28 and TRBJ1-1; 10 bases match TRBD1. The V gene's germline CDR1 is MDHEN and CDR2 SYDVKM. V dropped 4 bases and J dropped 1; count of bases not matched to a gene: 6. CDR3 length: 16 amino acids.

V is TRBV10-2 and J is TRBJ2-3, with a possible D match to TRBD1 (6 bases). The CDR3 length is 15 residues. The V gene lost 6 bases and the J gene lost 3 bases, with 16 bases spanning the gap. Per the germline V gene, CDR1 is WSHSY and CDR2 is SAAADI. In DNA, the CDR3 is TGCGCCAGCAGCGAGCCGGGACACGGAACAGATACGCAGTATTTT. It translates to CASSEPGHGTDTQYF.

The gene calls are TRBV6-5 and TRBJ1-4; no definite D call. Looked up from germline, CDR1 is MNHEY and CDR2 is SVGAGI. This CDR3 region has 14 residues. The germline V and J ends were trimmed by 0 bases and 6 bases, with 8 bases remaining between them. CDR3 coding DNA: TGTGCCAGCAGTTACTCCTACGGGGATGAAAAACTGTTTTTT. Translated: CASSYSYGDEKLFF.